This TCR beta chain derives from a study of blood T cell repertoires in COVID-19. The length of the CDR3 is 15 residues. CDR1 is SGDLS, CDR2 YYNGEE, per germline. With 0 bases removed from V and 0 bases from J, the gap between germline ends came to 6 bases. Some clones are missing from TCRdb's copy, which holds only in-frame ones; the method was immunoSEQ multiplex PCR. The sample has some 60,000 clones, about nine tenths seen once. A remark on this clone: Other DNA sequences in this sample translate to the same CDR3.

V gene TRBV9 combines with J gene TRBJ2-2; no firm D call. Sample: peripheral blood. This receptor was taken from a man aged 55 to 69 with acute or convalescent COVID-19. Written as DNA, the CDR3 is TGTGCCAGCAGCGTAGGCGAGGCGAACACCGGGGAGCTGTTTTTT. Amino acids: CASSVGEANTGELFF.